The 28 T cell receptor beta chains in this list originate from one sample, sequenced in a study of cytomegalovirus exposure and HLA in healthy donors (dated by TCRdb to 2016 to 2017). The library was produced with the immunoSEQ multiplex PCR assay. A mixture of 60 forward primers for TCR Vbeta segments and 13 reverse primers for TCR Jbeta segments was used in the multiplex PCR. This is the immuneACCESS table as TCRdb keeps it, with only in-frame sequences that have V and J called. A part of the clones is gone; compared with another copy, unresolved V genes explain less than half, and the rest is unexplained. The sample contains over 110,000 clones, 55% to 80% of them found a single time. The top ten constitute about 1.2% of the sample. The sample consisted of PBMCs. The receptors were sampled from a woman aged 40 to 50 in good health and CMV-seronegative.

This CDR3 reads CASSYSLAGGDEQFF. CDR3 nucleotides: TGTGCCAGCAGTTACTCGCTAGCGGGGGGGGATGAGCAGTTCTTC. The chain is built from TRBV6-5 and TRBJ2-1; 12 bases are a match to TRBD2. Germline-derived CDR1 and CDR2 are MNHEY and SVGAGI. The CDR3 is 15 amino acids. The V and J ends lost 0 bases and 8 bases, in that order; junction bases with no gene match: 2.

The chain is built from TRBV19 and TRBJ1-5; a weak D match, TRBD1 (5 bases). The ends were cut back, 0 bases at V and 3 bases at J, with 12 bases in the middle. Germline CDR1 is LNHDA and CDR2 is SQIVND (reference sequence). This CDR3 has 16 residues. The CDR3 DNA sequence: TGTGCCAGTAGTATAGATCATGCAGGGTCCAATCAGCCCCAGCATTTT. Translating it yields CASSIDHAGSNQPQHF.

V and J are TRBV4-3 and TRBJ1-2, with D perhaps TRBD1 (5 bases). The ends were cut back, 0 bases at V and 8 bases at J, with 16 bases in the middle. Germline CDR1 and CDR2: LGHNA and YSLEER. The CDR3 is 15 amino acids. The CDR3 DNA is TGCGCCAGCAGCCAAGATGGAAGGCAGGGCGTAGGCTACACCTTC. Translated: CASSQDGRQGVGYTF.

The chain is built from TRBV27 and TRBJ1-1; 8 nucleotides match TRBD1. The CDR3 spans 16 residues. Unmatched junction bases numbered 16, after V lost 7 bases and J lost 6 bases. Germline assignment: CDR1 MNHEY and CDR2 SMNVEV (reference sequence). As DNA, the CDR3 is TGTGCCAGCAAGTTTACTGGACAGGGCACATGGCCTGAAGCTTTCTTT. It codes for CASKFTGQGTWPEAFF.

This sequence joins TRBV18 and TRBJ1-5; D unresolved. Germline CDR1 and CDR2: KGHSH and LQKENI. V was pared by 2 bases and J by 3 bases, with 14 bases between. The CDR3 spans 16 residues. This CDR3 is CASSPMRVNNNQPQHF. The CDR3 nucleotides are TGTGCCAGCTCACCAATGAGAGTAAATAACAATCAGCCCCAGCATTTT.

The genes are TRBV2 and TRBJ2-4, with a tentative D call TRBD1 (5 bases). The germline V gene has CDR1 SNHLY and CDR2 FYNNEI. The CDR3 has 13 residues. Deletions cut 2 bases from V and 6 bases from J, with 8 bases between. The CDR3 DNA follows: TGTGCCAGCAGTGAATACCAGGGAAACATTCAGTACTTC. Its translation: CASSEYQGNIQYF.

The chain carries TRBV7-6 and TRBJ2-2, with D perhaps TRBD2 (7 bases). The V end was cut by 1 base, the J end by 5 bases, with 14 bases between. Germline V gives CDR1 SGHVS, CDR2 FNYEAQ. This CDR3 is built from 16 residues. CDR3 DNA: TGTGCCAGCAGCTTAGTCGCGGGGGCTGGGACCGGGGAGCTGTTTTTT. Its translation is CASSLVAGAGTGELFF. The full variable domain, with the rest looked up from reference TRBV7-6 and TRBJ2-2, is GAGVSQSPRYKVTKRGQDVALRCDPISGHVSLYWYRQALGQGPEFLTYFNYEAQQDKSGLPNDRFSAERPEGSISTLTIQRTEQRDSAMYRCASSLVAGAGTGELFFGEGSRLTVL.

V gene TRBV7-8 combines with J gene TRBJ1-5, with D perhaps matching TRBD1 (6 bases). V lost 1 base and J lost 2, with 12 bases in between. The CDR3 sequence is 16 residues long. Germline assignment: CDR1 SGHVS and CDR2 FQNEAQ. Written as DNA, the CDR3 is TGTGCCAGCAGCTTAGGGGGGGGCGCGGGCAATCAGCCCCAGCATTTT. Translating gives CASSLGGGAGNQPQHF.

The chain links TRBV11-2 to TRBJ1-1; a possible D gene is TRBD1 (6 bases). Germline-derived CDR1 and CDR2 are SGHAT and FQNNGV. V gave up 1 base and J gave up 5 bases, with 11 bases separating them. The CDR3 length is 14 residues. The CDR3 loop is CASSLVGGGTEAFF. DNA for the CDR3: TGTGCCAGCAGCTTAGTAGGGGGGGGTACTGAAGCTTTCTTT.

The chain is built from TRBV10-2 and TRBJ1-1, with 7 bases fitting TRBD1. Germline CDR1 is WSHSY and CDR2 is SAAADI. This CDR3 has 14 residues. V gave up 6 bases and J gave up 2 bases; unmatched junction bases: 6. As DNA, the CDR3 is TGCGCCAGCAGAGAGGGGGCCTTTAACACTGAAGCTTTCTTT. Its protein is CASREGAFNTEAFF.

This chain uses TRBV27 with TRBJ1-4; D is unresolved. CDR1 is MNHEY and CDR2 is SMNVEV in the germline V gene (reference sequence). The CDR3 is made up of 13 amino acids. V was pared by 3 bases and J by 7 bases, with 9 bases between. The CDR3 DNA is TGTGCCAGCAGTTTTAGTGGGAGTGAAAAACTGTTTTTT. This codes for CASSFSGSEKLFF.

V is TRBV5-1 and J is TRBJ2-1; TRBD1 matches at 10 bases. J lost 5 bases, V lost 4 bases, and 6 bases had no gene match. In germline, CDR1 is SGHRS, CDR2 YFSETQ. The CDR3 is made up of 15 amino acids. The CDR3 loop reads CASSRPGQGNNEQFF. The CDR3 DNA reads TGCGCCAGCAGCCGGCCGGGACAGGGGAACAATGAGCAGTTCTTC. The variable domain in full, with the rest retrieved from reference TRBV5-1 and TRBJ2-1, is KAGVTQTPRYLIKTRGQQVTLSCSPISGHRSVSWYQQTPGQGLQFLFEYFSETQRNKGNFPGRFSGRQFSNSRSEMNVSTLELGDSALYLCASSRPGQGNNEQFFGPGTRLTVL.

J is TRBJ2-5 and V is TRBV6-5; tentative D call: TRBD1 (6 bases). The length of the CDR3 is 14 residues. The germline V and J ends were trimmed by 8 bases and 5 bases, with 18 bases remaining between them. Germline CDR1 and CDR2: MNHEY and SVGAGI. Here the CDR3 reads CASVQGRGSETQYF. DNA for the CDR3: TGTGCCAGCGTACAGGGACGGGGCTCGGAGACCCAGTACTTC.

This chain links TRBV19 with TRBJ1-4; D unclear. V was trimmed by 11 bases and J by 5 bases, leaving 18 bases between them. Germline V gene data show CDR1 as LNHDA and CDR2 as SQIVND (reference sequence). This CDR3 region has 14 residues. The DNA of the CDR3 is TGTGCCTCCAGTATCTACGGAGTGAATGAAAAACTGTTTTTT. Its translation is CASSIYGVNEKLFF.

The chain is built from TRBV29-1 and TRBJ1-1; TRBD1 matches at 8 bases. CDR3 length equals 14 residues. V was clipped by 2 bases and J by 1 base; unmatched bases: 3. CDR1 and CDR2 (germline): SQVTM, ANQGSEA. In DNA form, the CDR3 reads TGCAGCGTTGAATCGGACAGGGCGAACACTGAAGCTTTCTTT. Translation: CSVESDRANTEAFF.

The rearrangement links TRBV28 to TRBJ1-6; D is undetermined. V was trimmed by 4 bases and J by 9 bases, leaving 16 bases between them. CDR1 and CDR2 from the germline V gene are MDHEN and SYDVKM. CDR3 length equals 15 residues. Here the CDR3 DNA reads TGTGCCAGCAGTTCCCCCCGAGTGTTTCCTTCACCCCTCCACTTT. Residues: CASSSPRVFPSPLHF.

As to this clone: This specimen includes other DNA sequences encoding the same CDR3. The rearrangement links TRBV11-3 to TRBJ1-1; D uncertain. The germline V gene encodes CDR1 SGHNT and CDR2 YENEEA. V lost 5 bases to trimming and J lost 1 base, with 5 bases between them. The CDR3 spans 12 residues. Written as DNA, the CDR3 is TGTGCCAGCAGCCGGGGGAACACTGAAGCTTTCTTT. The encoded protein is CASSRGNTEAFF.

This clone appeared a few times. The V call is TRBV18, the J call TRBJ1-1, with a tentative D call TRBD1 (6 bases). CDR3 length equals 14 residues. The V and J ends lost 6 bases and 8 bases respectively, with 19 bases between them. Germline V gene data show CDR1 as KGHSH and CDR2 as LQKENI. In DNA form, the CDR3 reads TGTGCCAGCTCGCTCGGACAGAGCGCTCCAGAAGCTTTCTTT. Protein sequence: CASSLGQSAPEAFF. The full variable domain, in which reference TRBV18 and TRBJ1-1 provide the parts outside the CDR3, is NAGVMQNPRHLVRRRGQEARLRCSPMKGHSHVYWYRQLPEEGLKFMVYLQKENIIDESGMPKERFSAEFPKEGPSILRIQQVVRGDSAAYFCASSLGQSAPEAFFGQGTRLTVV.

V gene TRBV28 combines with J gene TRBJ1-4; 12 bases match TRBD1. Unmatched junction bases numbered 10, after V lost 3 bases and J lost 8 bases. Per the germline V gene, CDR1 is MDHEN and CDR2 is SYDVKM. The CDR3 is made up of 17 amino acids. The CDR3 sequence is CASSFLGQGAAREKLFF. CDR3 sequence (DNA): TGTGCCAGCAGTTTCCTGGGACAGGGGGCTGCGCGAGAAAAACTGTTTTTT.

J is TRBJ2-2 and V is TRBV4-3; D is perhaps TRBD1 (6 bases). Between the trimmed V and J ends, which lost 4 bases and 6 bases, there was a span of 12 bases. Per the germline V gene, CDR1 is LGHNA and CDR2 is YSLEER. The CDR3 covers 14 residues. The CDR3 region is CASSLGTGSGELFF. CDR3 DNA sequence: TGCGCCAGCAGCCTTGGAACAGGGTCCGGGGAGCTGTTTTTT.

About this clone itself: The junction does not match germline at one end; this may be a read error. The rearrangement joins TRBV7-9 to TRBJ1-1; D is undetermined. Germline loops: CDR1 SEHNR, CDR2 FQNEAQ (reference sequence). The CDR3 runs 13 residues. The CDR3 protein is CSSSLEGDTEAFF. CDR3 coding DNA: TGTTCCAGCAGCTTAGAAGGAGACACTGAAGCTTTCTTT.

V is TRBV9 and J is TRBJ2-3; 8 nucleotides line up with TRBD1. V lost 3 bases to trimming and J lost 4 bases; unmatched junction nucleotides: 4. The germline V gene has CDR1 SGDLS and CDR2 YYNGEE. This CDR3 is 14 amino acids long. CDR3 loop: CASSAQGQADTQYF. As DNA, the CDR3 is TGTGCCAGCAGCGCTCAGGGACAGGCAGATACGCAGTATTTT.

V usage is TRBV2 and J usage is TRBJ2-1; 8 nucleotides line up with TRBD2. V was pared by 3 bases and J by 3 bases, with 1 base of the junction left unmatched. The CDR3 extends over 14 amino acids. Germline CDR1 reads SNHLY; CDR2 reads FYNNEI. CDR3 DNA sequence: TGTGCCAGCAGTGAGCGGGGGGACTACAATGAGCAGTTCTTC. Protein sequence: CASSERGDYNEQFF.

The genes are TRBV5-4 and TRBJ1-1, with 9 bases that match TRBD1. The CDR3 runs to 15 residues. After removal of 0 bases from V and 6 bases from J, the junction contained 6 bases not matched to a gene. From germline, CDR1 is SGHNT and CDR2 YYREEE (reference sequence). CDR3 protein: CASSLGTGEKAEAFF. DNA for the CDR3: TGTGCCAGCAGCTTGGGGACAGGGGAGAAAGCTGAAGCTTTCTTT.

J is TRBJ2-1 and V is TRBV7-9; TRBD2 aligns across 14 bases. Germline V gives CDR1 SEHNR, CDR2 FQNEAQ (reference sequence). This CDR3 is built from 18 residues. V shed 5 bases and J 7 bases; nucleotides not matched to a gene: 13. CDR3 sequence: CASSPRPTSGGAWNEQFF. The DNA for the CDR3 is TGTGCCAGCAGCCCGCGCCCGACTAGCGGGGGGGCCTGGAATGAGCAGTTCTTC.

The V call is TRBV19, the J call TRBJ1-4, with 8 bases lining up with TRBD1. The CDR3 has 16 residues. With 7 bases clipped from V and 10 bases from J, the junction kept 17 bases outside the gene matches. Germline V CDR1 and CDR2: LNHDA, SQIVND (reference sequence). The CDR3 DNA is TGTGCCAGTACCATAACTCCGGGGACAGGTTCATCAAAACTGTTTTTT. As protein: CASTITPGTGSSKLFF.

The V and J genes are TRBV19 and TRBJ2-5; D might be TRBD2 (6 bases). Looked up from germline, CDR1 is LNHDA and CDR2 is SQIVND (reference sequence). This CDR3 region has 18 residues. Between the trimmed V and J ends, which lost 3 bases and 4 bases, there was a span of 24 bases. The CDR3 coding sequence is TGTGCCAGTAGTATTCGGGTCGTCGGGGGAGCGATCCTAGAGACCCAGTACTTC. It yields the protein CASSIRVVGGAILETQYF.

The V and J genes are TRBV5-4 and TRBJ1-3; tentative D call: TRBD1 (6 bases). CDR1 is SGHNT, CDR2 YYREEE, per germline (reference sequence). This CDR3 has 13 amino acids. V was clipped by 3 bases and J by 3 bases, with 7 bases between them. DNA for the CDR3: TGTGCCAGCAGCTCACAGGGTGGAAACACCATATATTTT. Its protein product is CASSSQGGNTIYF.